This T cell receptor beta chain was identified in a study of blood T cells in healthy people across ages. This CDR3 comprises 16 residues. Germline values: CDR1 MDHEN, CDR2 SYDVKM. Trimming left V 8 bases short and J 4 bases short, with 20 bases between. Through a sample-barcoded 5' primer and a J-beta primer mix, a second PCR was run for about 7 to 12 cycles. A single record per CDR3 protein comes from TCRdb applying MiXCR to the 5' RACE reads. The data hold 1.5 million to 2 million distinct CDR3 sequences, with approximately 28% observed a single time. The TCR sequence derives from a woman in her twenties or thirties in good health. What was sequenced was blood. V usage is TRBV28 and J usage is TRBJ1-4; TRBD1 is a possible D gene (5 bases). CDR3 loop: CASWPGTAANNEKLFF. CDR3 DNA sequence: TGTGCCAGCTGGCCGGGGACCGCGGCTAATAATGAAAAACTGTTTTTT.